The 3 T cell receptor beta chains given below trace back to one sample, sequenced in a study of beta chain features in type 1 diabetes. Study-level findings and limits: All four CD4+ subsets of Type 1 diabetes patients contained TCRB CDR3s that were moderately but significantly shorter.

Their recognized antigens are unknown. As every portion of the isolated RNA was reverse transcribed, the sequencing read expressed TCRB transcripts. Repertoires were generated with immunoSEQ multiplex PCR, while TCRdb's copy carries only in-frame clones and drops some. In the table there are some 330,000 clones, roughly 12% of which are singletons. The specimen sequenced was naive CD4+ T cells from blood. All receptors come from a woman aged 18-30 years with type 1 diabetes.

The CDR3 DNA reads as TGCAGCGTTGAAGAGGGGGGAAAGGCGGAGCTGTTTTTT. The encoded protein is CSVEEGGKAELFF. The chain couples TRBV29-1 to TRBJ2-2, with D tentatively TRBD2 (6 bases). Germline lookup yields CDR1 SQVTM and CDR2 ANQGSEA. The CDR3 covers 13 residues. The V and J ends lost 0 bases and 10 bases respectively, with 12 bases between them.

This clone was observed a few times. CDR3 region: CASSETGLFNTEAFF. CDR3 coding DNA: TGTGCCAGCAGTGAGACAGGGCTTTTTAACACTGAAGCTTTCTTT. This rearrangement joins TRBV25-1 to TRBJ1-1, with TRBD1 identical over 7 bases. The germline V gene has CDR1 MGHDK and CDR2 SYGVNS. This CDR3 is built from 15 residues. The trim removed 3 bases at V and 2 bases at J, leaving 6 bases unmatched.

This chain connects TRBV5-1 to TRBJ2-5; 7 nucleotides align to TRBD2. V shed 1 base, J shed 5 bases, and the junction held 5 bases outside the gene matches. Germline assignment: CDR1 SGHRS and CDR2 YFSETQ. The CDR3 runs 14 residues. Written as DNA, the CDR3 is TGCGCCAGCAGCTTGTCGAGCGGGAAGGAGACCCAGTACTTC. It is translated as CASSLSSGKETQYF.